The 4 T cell receptor beta chains below all came from one sample that was sequenced in a study of blood T cell dynamics during melanoma immunotherapy. As for time point: week 3, after first cycle of checkpoint inhibitor. Here immunoSEQ multiplex PCR was the method, and the copy in TCRdb shows in-frame clones only, minus some. The sample has several thousand clones, around nine tenths seen once; the top ten hold roughly 2.1%. This sample comprised blood, obtained from a patient treated with checkpoint blockade. These receptors came from a human donor with melanoma.

This chain connects TRBV11-2 to TRBJ1-6, with a tentative D call TRBD1 (5 bases). Germline CDR1 is SGHAT and CDR2 is FQNNGV. V lost 5 bases to trimming and J lost 10 bases, with 21 bases between them. The CDR3 runs 16 residues. The CDR3 here is CASSPPGASRASPLHF. CDR3 DNA sequence: TGTGCCAGCAGCCCCCCCGGGGCCTCTAGGGCGTCACCCCTCCACTTT.

The genes are TRBV5-6 and TRBJ2-5, with a possible D match to TRBD1 (6 bases). With the DNA end fitting TRBJ2-7 better, the J assignment may be wrong. Germline CDR1 SGHDT, CDR2 YYEEEE. The CDR3 contains 15 residues. The CDR3 bases are TGTGCCAGCAGCTTCGGCGACAGGCCCTCCTACGAGCAGTACTTC. The encoded protein is CASSFGDRPSYEQYF.

This clone turned up a few times. The chain carries TRBV5-1 and TRBJ2-7; TRBD1 or TRBD2 may be the D gene (7 bases each). Germline V CDR1 and CDR2: SGHRS, YFSETQ. Trimming cost V 0 bases and J 1 base, with 11 bases left between them. The CDR3 contains 15 residues. The CDR3 loop reads CASSLAGGVSYEQYF. The CDR3 bases are TGCGCCAGCAGCTTGGCAGGGGGGGTTTCCTACGAGCAGTACTTC. The variable domain in full, with the rest retrieved from reference TRBV5-1 and TRBJ2-7, is KAGVTQTPRYLIKTRGQQVTLSCSPISGHRSVSWYQQTPGQGLQFLFEYFSETQRNKGNFPGRFSGRQFSNSRSEMNVSTLELGDSALYLCASSLAGGVSYEQYFGPGTRLTVT.

This chain uses TRBV11-3 with TRBJ1-2; D remains unclear. V was shortened by 6 bases and J by 0 bases, with 14 bases between the two germline ends. This CDR3 comprises 15 residues. The V gene's germline CDR1 is SGHNT and CDR2 YENEEA. The CDR3 here is CASSTGGATNYGYTF. CDR3 sequence (DNA): TGTGCCAGCAGTACCGGTGGCGCAACTAACTATGGCTACACCTTC. The whole variable domain, remainder taken from reference TRBV11-3 and TRBJ1-2, is EAGVVQSPRYKIIEKKQPVAFWCNPISGHNTLYWYLQNLGQGPELLIRYENEEAVDDSQLPKDRFSAERLKGVDSTLKIQPAELGDSAVYLCASSTGGATNYGYTFGSGTRLTVV.